Below, 24 T cell receptor beta chains from the same sample are listed, as sequenced in a study of T-cell reconstitution after alpha-beta-depleted transplantation in children. As it was prepared, the TCRbeta library received unique molecular identifiers. TCRdb passed the PCR reads through MiXCR, listing each CDR3 protein once. The sample consists of about 540,000 distinct CDR3 sequences, around 19% of them appearing once. Sequencing used PBMCs from the stem cell graft donor, obtained from the stem cell graft. These receptors originate from a human donor who donated a stem cell graft to a child with acute lymphoblastic leukemia.

The chain employs TRBV5-5 and TRBJ2-2; the D is unclear. CDR3 size: 16 residues. The V and J ends lost 0 bases and 6 bases respectively, with 15 bases between them. Germline V gene data show CDR1 as SGHKS and CDR2 as YYEKEE (reference sequence). Here the CDR3 DNA reads TGTGCCAGCAGCTTGGAAGGTGCCTTTACCGCCGGGGAGCTGTTTTTT. Protein product: CASSLEGAFTAGELFF.

This clonotype occurred a few times. CDR3 in DNA: TGTGCCAGCAGCGACCCCGGACAGATGAACACTGAAGCTTTCTTT. It translates to CASSDPGQMNTEAFF. The V and J genes are TRBV12-3 or TRBV12-4 and TRBJ1-1, with D perhaps matching TRBD1 (6 bases). The CDR3 runs 15 residues. Trimming removed 6 bases at V and 0 bases at J, with 14 bases between.

At least ten counts were recorded for this clonotype. The junction departs from germline at one end; a sequencing error may be responsible. This chain joins TRBV7-3 and TRBJ2-1; 7 bases map to TRBD2. Germline lookup yields CDR1 SGHTA and CDR2 FQGTGA. The CDR3 extends over 14 amino acids. The CDR3 nucleotides are TGCGCCAGCAGCTTGGGAGGGATCTACAATGAGCAGTTCTTC. Translated: CASSLGGIYNEQFF.

CDR3: CASSHWGGNTEAFF. In nucleotides, the CDR3 is TGCGCCAGCAGTCATTGGGGGGGGAACACTGAAGCTTTCTTT. V gene TRBV5-1 combines with J gene TRBJ1-1, with a possible D match to TRBD1 (5 bases). The germline gives CDR1 SGHRS, CDR2 YFSETQ. There are 14 residues in the CDR3. Deletions cut 5 bases from V and 1 base from J, with 12 bases between.

This clonotype was observed a few times. The rearrangement links TRBV7-2 to TRBJ2-7; the D call may be TRBD1 or TRBD2 (6 bases each). The germline V and J ends were trimmed by 3 bases and 5 bases, with 20 bases remaining between them. The germline CDR1 and CDR2 sequences are SGHTA and FQGNSA. The CDR3 loop spans 16 amino acids. CDR3: CASSFGGLEGYDEQYF. CDR3 coding DNA: TGTGCCAGCAGCTTCGGGGGCCTCGAGGGTTACGACGAGCAGTACTTC.

This chain links TRBV11-2 with TRBJ2-4; possibly TRBD1 or TRBD2 for D (5 bases each). The CDR3 is made up of 15 amino acids. Germline CDR1 reads SGHAT; CDR2 reads FQNNGV. Trimming shortened V by 2 bases and J by 1 base, and 9 bases separated the two germline ends. Here the CDR3 reads CASSLIGAAKNIQYF. The CDR3 region has the DNA TGTGCCAGCAGCTTAATCGGGGCGGCCAAAAACATTCAGTACTTC.

The CDR3 protein is CASSPHGGEQFF. The CDR3 DNA is TGTGCCAGCTCACCACATGGGGGTGAGCAGTTCTTC. This chain links TRBV18 with TRBJ2-1; D is perhaps TRBD1 or TRBD2 (5 bases each). V was trimmed by 1 base and J by 9 bases, leaving 7 bases between them. This CDR3 region has 12 residues. Looked up from germline, CDR1 is KGHSH and CDR2 is LQKENI. The variable domain in full, completed from reference TRBV18 and TRBJ2-1, reads NAGVMQNPRHLVRRRGQEARLRCSPMKGHSHVYWYRQLPEEGLKFMVYLQKENIIDESGMPKERFSAEFPKEGPSILRIQQVVRGDSAAYFCASSPHGGEQFFGPGTRLTVL.

The rearrangement links TRBV27 to TRBJ2-2; D possibly matches TRBD1 or TRBD2 (5 bases each). CDR1 MNHEY and CDR2 SMNVEV come from the germline V gene (reference sequence). This CDR3 has 14 residues. Trimming removed 7 bases from V and 5 bases from J, with 14 bases in between. The CDR3 nucleotides read TGTGCCAGCAAGTATGAGGGGTATACCGGGGAGCTGTTTTTT. Amino acids: CASKYEGYTGELFF.

Only a few counts were recorded for this clonotype. V usage is TRBV25-1 and J usage is TRBJ2-3; 7 bases are shared with TRBD1. Germline V lookup: CDR1 MGHDK, CDR2 SYGVNS. Losses at the gene ends were 6 bases for V and 2 bases for J; bases not matched to a gene: 11. The CDR3 contains 16 residues. The DNA for the CDR3 is TGTGCCAGCAGGACCACGGGACAGACTATCACAGATACGCAGTATTTT. Its protein is CASRTTGQTITDTQYF.

The genes are TRBV7-8 and TRBJ1-4, with unresolved D. This CDR3 is 20 amino acids long. Germline V gene data show CDR1 as SGHVS and CDR2 as FQNEAQ. Trimming took off 5 bases at V and 8 bases at J, with 33 bases between the two ends. CDR3 DNA: TGTGCCAGCAGCCTCTCGAACAGAAAGAGTCGAGGCGTTAGAGGGGAAAAACTGTTTTTT. It translates to CASSLSNRKSRGVRGEKLFF.

The CDR3 DNA reads TGTGCCAGCAGGCCTAGCGGGGGTAGCACAGATACGCAGTATTTT. This codes for CASRPSGGSTDTQYF. This rearrangement joins TRBV5-6 to TRBJ2-3, with 10 bases matching TRBD2. With 5 bases clipped from V and 0 bases from J, the junction kept 3 bases outside the gene matches. The CDR3 extends over 15 amino acids. The germline V gene encodes CDR1 SGHDT and CDR2 YYEEEE.

V usage is TRBV2 and J usage is TRBJ2-3, with 12 bases identical to TRBD2. CDR1 SNHLY and CDR2 FYNNEI come from the germline V gene. There are 14 residues in the CDR3. V lost 7 bases to trimming and J lost 6 bases; unmatched junction nucleotides: 5. For the CDR3, the DNA is TGTGCCAGCAAAAGGACTAGCGGGGCGGATACGCAGTATTTT. This codes for CASKRTSGADTQYF.

This chain joins TRBV4-1 and TRBJ2-7, with TRBD2 identical over 12 bases. This CDR3 comprises 17 residues. Germline V gene lookup returns CDR1 MGHRA and CDR2 YSYEKL. Trimming took 0 bases from V and 5 from J; bases not matched to a gene: 8. CDR3 DNA: TGCGCCAGCAGCCAAGATTGGCTAGCGGGAGGGCCGAACGAGCAGTACTTC. This gives the protein CASSQDWLAGGPNEQYF.

The rearrangement links TRBV11-2 to TRBJ2-1, with 8 bases lining up with TRBD1. V lost 5 bases to trimming and J lost 9 bases; unmatched junction nucleotides: 9. Germline V gene sequence: CDR1 SGHAT, CDR2 FQNNGV. The CDR3 covers 14 residues. The CDR3 is CASSTDRVRGEQFF. The DNA for the CDR3 is TGTGCCAGCAGCACGGACAGGGTAAGGGGTGAGCAGTTCTTC.

Remarks on this clonotype: This may stem from a read error, because a much larger clone lies one nucleotide away. No conserved phenylalanine or tryptophan ends this CDR3, so it is likely a read error. The chain carries TRBV5-1 and TRBJ1-2; 11 bases line up with TRBD1. Germline CDR1 is SGHRS and CDR2 is YFSETQ. With 3 bases clipped from V and 4 bases from J, the junction kept 5 bases outside the gene matches. This CDR3 is built from 15 residues. CDR3 DNA: TGCGCCAGCAGCTCCACCGGGACAGGGGGCTATGGCTACACCTCC. Translating gives CASSSTGTGGYGYTS.

This clonotype occurred a few times. The V call is TRBV20-1, the J call TRBJ2-1; tentatively, D is TRBD2 (5 bases). With 5 bases removed from V and 7 bases from J, the gap between germline ends came to 18 bases. Germline V gene data show CDR1 as DFQATT and CDR2 as SNEGSKA (reference sequence). The CDR3 contains 14 residues. CDR3: CSAPVGVTGNEQFF. In DNA form, the CDR3 reads TGCAGTGCTCCCGTTGGGGTGACGGGGAATGAGCAGTTCTTC.

V gene TRBV5-1 combines with J gene TRBJ2-7, with D possibly being TRBD1 or TRBD2 (6 bases each). The V gene lost 4 bases and the J gene lost 4 bases, with 12 bases spanning the gap. The CDR3 spans 13 residues. Germline CDR1 is SGHRS and CDR2 is YFSETQ. DNA of the CDR3: TGCGCCAGCAGCGGCGGGACACCTTACGAGCAGTACTTC. Translation gives CASSGGTPYEQYF.

This clonotype was counted a single time. The rearrangement uses TRBV18 and TRBJ2-3; 13 bases align to TRBD2. The V and J ends lost 3 bases and 2 bases, in that order; junction bases with no gene match: 5. CDR3 size: 17 residues. CDR1 KGHSH and CDR2 LQKENI come from the germline V gene. CDR3 region: CASSPRTSGSSTDTQYF. For the CDR3, the DNA is TGTGCCAGCTCACCCCGGACTAGCGGGAGTTCCACAGATACGCAGTATTTT.

This clonotype was counted once. This chain connects TRBV19 to TRBJ2-2; no clear D gene. The CDR3 sequence is 15 residues long. Germline CDR1 and CDR2: LNHDA and SQIVND (reference sequence). Trimming left V 2 bases short and J 4 bases short, with 11 bases between. DNA of the CDR3: TGTGCCAGTAGTATATATGGGCTGGCCACCGGGGAGCTGTTTTTT. Its translation: CASSIYGLATGELFF. The complete variable domain, with remaining parts taken from reference TRBV19 and TRBJ2-2, reads DGGITQSPKYLFRKEGQNVTLSCEQNLNHDAMYWYRQDPGQGLRLIYYSQIVNDFQKGDIAEGYSVSREKKESFPLTVTSAQKNPTAFYLCASSIYGLATGELFFGEGSRLTVL.

This clonotype was seen a few times. This rearrangement joins TRBV5-1 to TRBJ2-3; maybe TRBD2 (7 bases). The CDR3 spans 16 residues. CDR1 SGHRS and CDR2 YFSETQ come from the germline V gene. V lost 4 bases, J lost 4 bases, and 19 bases lay in between. CDR3 loop: CASSRTGASGADTQYF. CDR3 sequence (DNA): TGCGCCAGCAGCCGGACGGGGGCTAGCGGCGCAGATACGCAGTATTTT. Complete variable domain (other parts from reference TRBV5-1 and TRBJ2-3): KAGVTQTPRYLIKTRGQQVTLSCSPISGHRSVSWYQQTPGQGLQFLFEYFSETQRNKGNFPGRFSGRQFSNSRSEMNVSTLELGDSALYLCASSRTGASGADTQYFGPGTRLTVL.

The chain employs TRBV7-9 and TRBJ1-1; D remains unclear. V was cut by 8 bases and J by 0 bases, with 16 bases left in between. Germline CDR1 reads SEHNR; CDR2 reads FQNEAQ (reference sequence). The CDR3 contains 15 residues. The CDR3 nucleotides read TGTGCCAGCCAGCCCCCGGAGAGGGTGAACACTGAAGCTTTCTTT. Amino acids: CASQPPERVNTEAFF.

There are a few counts of this clonotype. The chain has TRBV7-7 and TRBJ2-2, with unresolved D. Trimming took off 5 bases at V and 4 bases at J, with 11 bases between the two ends. CDR1 SSHAT and CDR2 FNYEAQ come from the germline V gene (reference sequence). This CDR3 spans 14 amino acids. The CDR3 loop is CASSIEGPTGELFF. DNA for the CDR3: TGTGCCAGCAGCATTGAAGGTCCCACCGGGGAGCTGTTTTTT.

This rearrangement joins TRBV2 to TRBJ2-5, with D hard to call. CDR1 and CDR2 from the germline V gene are SNHLY and FYNNEI. The CDR3 extends over 14 amino acids. Trimming took 2 bases from V and 4 from J, leaving 11 bases between them. DNA of the CDR3: TGTGCCAGCAGTGAATCTAAAAGGTCAGAGACCCAGTACTTC. Protein sequence: CASSESKRSETQYF.

CDR3 nucleotide sequence: TGTGCCAGCATGGTCCCAGCGGGAGAGACCTACGAGCAGTACTTC. Its translation: CASMVPAGETYEQYF. The chain carries TRBV6-5 and TRBJ2-7; 8 bases line up with TRBD2. Trimming removed 7 bases from V and 2 bases from J; junction bases left unmatched: 10. Per the germline V gene, CDR1 is MNHEY and CDR2 is SVGAGI. CDR3 length equals 15 residues.